Given below is one T cell receptor (beta chain) in context. As yet, its antigen is unknown. This entry comes from a study of neoadjuvant nivolumab and ipilimumab in lung cancer. General observations from the study: Pathologic regression was not significantly tied to TCR clonality. Only two of four nivolumab-treated tumors gained richness and clonality by surgery. Only a small number of samples underwent TCR sequencing.

Profiled with immunoSEQ multiplex PCR; TCRdb holds only in-frame clones, not every one. This sample has over 25,000 clones, with roughly 90% found just once. The source is an adult with non-small cell lung cancer. Sequencing was performed on peripheral blood, taken after neoadjuvant nivolumab, alone or with ipilimumab, at or shortly before surgery.

The chain's CDR3 is CASSTIQGAVYEQYF. The DNA of the CDR3 is TGTGCCAGCAGCACGATACAGGGGGCGGTGTACGAGCAGTACTTC. V gene TRBV11-2 combines with J gene TRBJ2-7; 9 bases agree with TRBD1. V lost 5 bases and J lost 4; bases outside the gene matches: 9. Germline values: CDR1 SGHAT, CDR2 FQNNGV. The CDR3 is 15 amino acids.